One sample yielded the 25 T cell receptor beta chains listed below, sequenced in a study of T cell changes during pregnancy in multiple sclerosis. Generated by immunoSEQ multiplex PCR, the TCRdb table keeps only in-frame clones and is missing some. There are tens of thousands of clones in the sample; 85% to 95% occur only once, and less than 3.5% lies in the top ten. The specimen comprised peripheral blood, sampled in the third trimester of pregnancy. These TCRs come from a female donor in good health, enrolled as a control in a pregnancy study.

This sequence joins TRBV11-3 and TRBJ2-1; 8 bases map to TRBD2. Per germline, CDR1 SGHNT and CDR2 YENEEA. V lost 4 bases to trimming and J lost 10 bases; unmatched junction nucleotides: 12. The CDR3 sequence is 15 residues long. For the CDR3, the DNA is TGTGCCAGCAGCTCGGTAGCGGGACCCAATGGAGAGCAGTTCTTC. Translating gives CASSSVAGPNGEQFF.

The chain carries TRBV7-9 and TRBJ1-1; 7 positions match TRBD1. The germline V gene encodes CDR1 SEHNR and CDR2 FQNEAQ (reference sequence). Losses at the gene ends were 3 bases for V and 4 bases for J; bases not matched to a gene: 5. The length of the CDR3 is 14 residues. CDR3 residues: CASSLRGQGTEAFF. The CDR3 bases are TGTGCCAGCAGCTTGAGGGGGCAGGGCACTGAAGCTTTCTTT. Variable domain in full (rest from reference TRBV7-9 and TRBJ1-1): DTGVSQNPRHKITKRGQNVTFRCDPISEHNRLYWYRQTLGQGPEFLTYFQNEAQLEKSRLLSDRFSAERPKGSFSTLEIQRTEQGDSAMYLCASSLRGQGTEAFFGQGTRLTVV.

V gene TRBV5-1 combines with J gene TRBJ1-2; D might be TRBD1 (5 bases). V was pared by 0 bases and J by 3 bases, with 9 bases between. This CDR3 has 14 amino acids. From germline, CDR1 is SGHRS and CDR2 YFSETQ. In DNA, the CDR3 is TGCGCCAGCAGCTTGGGTACACAGGACTATGGCTACACCTTC. Translating it yields CASSLGTQDYGYTF.

The chain recombines TRBV7-2 with TRBJ2-5, with D possibly matching TRBD2 (5 bases). The V end lost 3 bases, the J end lost 2 bases, and 7 bases lay between the germline ends. There are 13 residues in the CDR3. Germline V gives CDR1 SGHTA, CDR2 FQGNSA. DNA for the CDR3: TGTGCCAGCAGCTTTAGGAGGCAAGAGACCCAGTACTTC. It translates to CASSFRRQETQYF.

Only one count was recorded for this clone. The rearrangement links TRBV7-2 to TRBJ2-1; 15 bases match TRBD2. After removal of 5 bases from V and 10 bases from J, the junction contained 12 bases not matched to a gene. Germline V CDR1 and CDR2: SGHTA, FQGNSA. The CDR3 loop spans 17 amino acids. This chain's CDR3 is CASSLGLAGGSQGEQFF. The CDR3 region has the DNA TGTGCCAGCAGCCTTGGACTAGCGGGAGGGAGTCAAGGGGAGCAGTTCTTC.

The rearrangement joins TRBV28 to TRBJ2-7, with TRBD1 as a possible D gene (5 bases). V shed 6 bases and J shed 5 bases, with 14 bases lying between them. CDR1 and CDR2 (germline): MDHEN, SYDVKM. The CDR3 length is 13 residues. The CDR3 sequence is CASSLVDRHEQYF. The CDR3 bases are TGTGCCAGCAGCCTTGTCGACAGACACGAGCAGTACTTC.

The chain is built from TRBV28 and TRBJ2-2; 8 bases align to TRBD2. The CDR3 length is 15 residues. CDR1 is MDHEN, CDR2 SYDVKM, per germline. Trimming at V came to 4 bases and at J to 6 bases, leaving 7 bases not matched to a gene. The CDR3 protein is CASSSPGLGAGELFF. The CDR3 DNA reads TGTGCCAGCAGTTCACCGGGACTAGGGGCCGGGGAGCTGTTTTTT.

The V and J genes are TRBV27 and TRBJ2-7; no definite D call. This CDR3 has 13 amino acids. Per the germline V gene, CDR1 is MNHEY and CDR2 is SMNVEV (reference sequence). Trimming took 2 bases from V and 1 from J, leaving 6 bases between them. The CDR3 nucleotides read TGTGCCAGCAGTTTAGGGCGATCCTACGAGCAGTACTTC. It specifies CASSLGRSYEQYF.

This clone occurred once. The chain links TRBV28 to TRBJ2-6, with 10 bases lining up with TRBD1. Trimming at V came to 6 bases and at J to 2 bases, leaving 4 bases not matched to a gene. From germline, CDR1 is MDHEN and CDR2 SYDVKM. The CDR3 spans 16 residues. CDR3 nucleotide sequence: TGTGCCAGCAGGACAGGGGGCCTACCTGGGGCCAACGTCCTGACTTTC. It is translated as CASRTGGLPGANVLTF.

This sequence joins TRBV12-1 and TRBJ1-5. TRBV12-1 is a listed pseudogene. CDR3 size: 14 residues. The CDR3 DNA follows: TGTGCCAGCAGCTTTCGGAGGGTTGGTCAGCCCCAGCATTTT. This codes for CASSFRRVGQPQHF.

This chain links TRBV4-1 with TRBJ2-1; perhaps TRBD2 as D (6 bases). The CDR3 length is 12 residues. Germline V gives CDR1 MGHRA, CDR2 YSYEKL. Between the trimmed V and J ends, which lost 0 bases and 14 bases, there was a span of 11 bases. The CDR3 is CASSQDVGGKFF. The CDR3, as DNA: TGCGCCAGCAGCCAAGATGTTGGGGGGAAGTTCTTC.

V gene TRBV6-6 combines with J gene TRBJ2-3, with D uncertain. The V end lost 6 bases, the J end lost 1 base, and 14 bases lay between the germline ends. CDR3 length: 15 residues. Germline V CDR1 and CDR2: MNHNY, SVGAGI (reference sequence). The CDR3 DNA follows: TGTGCCAGCAGCTTGTCTCGACTCCGCACAGATACGCAGTATTTT. This codes for CASSLSRLRTDTQYF.

This chain joins TRBV28 and TRBJ1-5; D may be TRBD1 (6 bases). With 10 bases removed from V and 0 bases from J, the gap between germline ends came to 13 bases. The V gene's germline CDR1 is MDHEN and CDR2 SYDVKM. The CDR3 sequence is 14 residues long. This CDR3 is CATQDSLSNQPQHF. CDR3 nucleotide sequence: TGTGCCACCCAGGACAGTCTTAGCAATCAGCCCCAGCATTTT.

J is TRBJ2-7 and V is TRBV6-5, with TRBD2 as a possible D gene (6 bases). This CDR3 spans 14 amino acids. Germline assignment: CDR1 MNHEY and CDR2 SVGAGI. Deletions cut 5 bases from V and 4 bases from J, with 15 bases between. This CDR3 is CASSQGLREYEQYF. CDR3 sequence (DNA): TGTGCCAGCAGTCAGGGACTTCGCGAGTACGAGCAGTACTTC.

J is TRBJ1-4 and V is TRBV19; tentatively, D is TRBD1 (6 bases). The V end was cut by 4 bases, the J end by 6 bases, with 12 bases between. CDR1 and CDR2 from the germline V gene are LNHDA and SQIVND (reference sequence). This CDR3 is 14 amino acids long. CDR3 nucleotide sequence: TGTGCCAGTAGTACGGACAGCACATATGAAAAACTGTTTTTT. This gives the protein CASSTDSTYEKLFF.

V is TRBV7-9 and J is TRBJ1-1; the match to TRBD1 covers 9 bases. The CDR3 covers 15 residues. The V gene's germline CDR1 is SEHNR and CDR2 FQNEAQ (reference sequence). V lost 1 base to trimming and J lost 4 bases; unmatched junction nucleotides: 4. The CDR3 coding sequence is TGTGCCAGCAGCTTAGGCCCACAGGGGGCCACTGAAGCTTTCTTT. Protein sequence: CASSLGPQGATEAFF.

The V call is TRBV5-4, the J call TRBJ1-3; 9 bases map to TRBD1. With V trimmed by 4 bases and J by 4 bases, 12 bases remained unmatched. Germline V CDR1 and CDR2: SGHNT, YYREEE (reference sequence). The CDR3 extends over 17 amino acids. The CDR3 loop is CASSPIVGQGAGNTIYF. The CDR3 DNA reads as TGTGCCAGCAGCCCTATCGTGGGACAGGGAGCAGGAAACACCATATATTTT.

The rearrangement joins TRBV7-8 to TRBJ2-2, with 9 bases matching TRBD2. V dropped 8 bases and J dropped 5; count of bases not matched to a gene: 15. The CDR3 totals 17 residues. Germline values: CDR1 SGHVS, CDR2 FQNEAQ. The CDR3 sequence is CASVLRLAGVITGELFF. CDR3 coding DNA: TGTGCCAGCGTGCTAAGATTAGCGGGGGTCATAACCGGGGAGCTGTTTTTT.

V is TRBV19 and J is TRBJ1-2; D gene ambiguous. V lost 10 bases to trimming and J lost 8 bases, with 23 bases between them. Per the germline V gene, CDR1 is LNHDA and CDR2 is SQIVND (reference sequence). This CDR3 has 14 amino acids. The DNA of the CDR3 is TGTGCCACCTCCTTTACCGGGAGAGAAGGGGGCTACACCTTC. Translation: CATSFTGREGGYTF. The whole variable domain, remainder taken from reference TRBV19 and TRBJ1-2, is DGGITQSPKYLFRKEGQNVTLSCEQNLNHDAMYWYRQDPGQGLRLIYYSQIVNDFQKGDIAEGYSVSREKKESFPLTVTSAQKNPTAFYLCATSFTGREGGYTFGSGTRLTVV.

The chain joins TRBV27 to TRBJ2-3, with D perhaps TRBD2 (5 bases). The CDR3 has 14 amino acids. Germline V gene sequence: CDR1 MNHEY, CDR2 SMNVEV (reference sequence). V was pared by 5 bases and J by 5 bases, with 14 bases between. The DNA of the CDR3 is TGTGCCAGCAGTATTTTGTTGGCGGGAGATACGCAGTATTTT. The encoded protein is CASSILLAGDTQYF.

This clone was observed once. Other DNA sequences in this sample translate to the same CDR3. The rearrangement uses TRBV6-1 and TRBJ2-1; 10 bases fit TRBD1. J lost 3 bases, V lost 1 base, and 0 bases had no gene match. CDR3 length: 15 residues. CDR1 and CDR2 from the germline V gene are MNHNS and SASEGT. CDR3 DNA: TGTGCCAGCAGTGAAGGGACAGGGGGCTACAATGAGCAGTTCTTC. Translated, it gives CASSEGTGGYNEQFF.

J is TRBJ1-5 and V is TRBV28; 8 bases are shared with TRBD1. The CDR3 length is 15 residues. Germline assignment: CDR1 MDHEN and CDR2 SYDVKM. The J segment lost 1 base and the V segment lost 5 bases, leaving 4 bases of the junction unmatched. The CDR3 nucleotides read TGTGCCAGCAGTCCGACAGGGGCAAGCAATCAGCCCCAGCATTTT. It yields the protein CASSPTGASNQPQHF. The whole variable domain, filled in from reference TRBV28 and TRBJ1-5, reads DVKVTQSSRYLVKRTGEKVFLECVQDMDHENMFWYRQDPGLGLRLIYFSYDVKMKEKGDIPEGYSVSREKKERFSLILESASTNQTSMYLCASSPTGASNQPQHFGDGTRLSIL.

V gene TRBV2 combines with J gene TRBJ1-4; tentative D call: TRBD1 (5 bases). The CDR3 has 12 residues. The V end lost 6 bases, the J end lost 4 bases, and 6 bases lay between the germline ends. From germline, CDR1 is SNHLY and CDR2 FYNNEI. The CDR3 loop reads CASRQVNEKLFF. CDR3 in DNA: TGTGCCAGCAGACAGGTTAATGAAAAACTGTTTTTT. Combining the CDR3 with reference TRBV2 and TRBJ1-4 gives the whole variable domain EPEVTQTPSHQVTQMGQEVILRCVPISNHLYFYWYRQILGQKVEFLVSFYNNEISEKSEIFDDQFSVERPDGSNFTLKIRSTKLEDSAMYFCASRQVNEKLFFGSGTQLSVL.

This sequence joins TRBV18 and TRBJ1-5; TRBD1 aligns across 7 bases. V gave up 3 bases and J gave up 3 bases; unmatched junction bases: 2. The CDR3 is made up of 14 amino acids. Germline values: CDR1 KGHSH, CDR2 LQKENI. CDR3 sequence: CASSPGTDNQPQHF. The CDR3 nucleotides are TGTGCCAGCTCACCCGGGACAGACAATCAGCCCCAGCATTTT.

CDR3 in amino acids: CASSEYRDGEQYF. The CDR3 DNA reads TGTGCCAGCAGTGAATACAGGGACGGCGAGCAGTACTTC. The chain joins TRBV6-1 to TRBJ2-7, with a weak D call TRBD1 (6 bases). CDR1 and CDR2 from the germline V gene are MNHNS and SASEGT. This CDR3 is built from 13 residues. The V end lost 2 bases, the J end lost 6 bases, and 11 bases lay between the germline ends.